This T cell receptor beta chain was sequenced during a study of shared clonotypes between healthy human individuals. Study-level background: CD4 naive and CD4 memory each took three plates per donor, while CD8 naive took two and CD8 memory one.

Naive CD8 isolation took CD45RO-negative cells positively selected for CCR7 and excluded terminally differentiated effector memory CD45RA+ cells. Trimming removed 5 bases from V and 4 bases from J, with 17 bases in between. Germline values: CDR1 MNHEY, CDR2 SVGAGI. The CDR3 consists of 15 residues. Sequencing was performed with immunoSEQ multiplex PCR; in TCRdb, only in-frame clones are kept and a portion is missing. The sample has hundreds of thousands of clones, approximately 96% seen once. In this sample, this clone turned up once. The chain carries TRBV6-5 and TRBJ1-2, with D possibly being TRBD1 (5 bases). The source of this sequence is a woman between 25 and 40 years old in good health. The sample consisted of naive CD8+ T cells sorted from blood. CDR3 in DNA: TGTGCCAGCAGTCCTCCGGGGGACTTATCCTATGGCTACACCTTC. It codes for CASSPPGDLSYGYTF.